Only one count was recorded for the clone carrying this T cell receptor (beta chain). This sample was taken from a study of shared clonotypes between healthy human individuals. Repertoires were generated with immunoSEQ multiplex PCR, while TCRdb's copy carries only in-frame clones and drops some. The sample records 2,500,000 or so clones, 85% to 95% being singletons. This CDR3 comprises 15 residues. With 4 bases clipped from V and 7 bases from J, the junction kept 11 bases outside the gene matches. CDR1 SGHNT and CDR2 YYREEE come from the germline V gene (reference sequence). All of the donors resided in Nashville, Tennessee, and each was a Caucasian adult. CD45RA-negative memory and CD45RA+ naive subsets were split from the CD4+ cells.

The sequence came from a man younger than 35 in good health. Some clones in this sample may be carry-over from other donors' samples. Sequencing input: naive CD4+ T cells from PBMCs. The subset is: CD45RA+ positively selected. The genes are TRBV5-4 and TRBJ2-7; 10 positions agree with TRBD2. Here the CDR3 reads CASSPGTSELREQYF. In DNA form, the CDR3 reads TGTGCCAGCAGCCCCGGGACTAGCGAGCTTAGGGAGCAGTACTTC.